Each of the 12 T cell receptor beta chains below was sequenced from the same sample in a study of blood T cell repertoires in COVID-19. Libraries were prepared by immunoSEQ multiplex PCR; TCRdb keeps only in-frame clonotypes and omits some of them. In the table there are roughly 300,000 clones, about 80% of which are singletons. Sample: peripheral blood. Source of these receptors: a woman in her forties or fifties who had recovered from COVID-19.

The V gene is TRBV3-1 (or the pseudogene TRBV3-2), the J gene TRBJ1-2; the D is unclear. CDR1 LGHDT and CDR2 YNNKEL come from the germline V gene (reference sequence). Deletions cut 1 base from V and 0 bases from J, with 9 bases between. The CDR3 consists of 15 residues. The CDR3 sequence is CASSQAPGSNYGYTF. CDR3 bases: TGTGCCAGCAGCCAAGCTCCGGGATCTAACTATGGCTACACCTTC.

The J gene is TRBJ2-5, the V gene TRBV5-1, with D tentatively TRBD2 (6 bases). CDR3 length equals 14 residues. From germline, CDR1 is SGHRS and CDR2 YFSETQ. V lost 0 bases and J 4 bases, leaving 10 bases between the germline ends. For the CDR3, the DNA is TGCGCCAGCAGCTTGGGGAGGGGACGAGAGACCCAGTACTTC. Its protein product is CASSLGRGRETQYF. The whole variable domain, remainder taken from reference TRBV5-1 and TRBJ2-5, is KAGVTQTPRYLIKTRGQQVTLSCSPISGHRSVSWYQQTPGQGLQFLFEYFSETQRNKGNFPGRFSGRQFSNSRSEMNVSTLELGDSALYLCASSLGRGRETQYFGPGTRLLVL.

Here the CDR3 reads CASARFGTSGRAGSPQETQYF. As DNA, the CDR3 is TGTGCCAGTGCCAGATTTGGGACTAGCGGGAGGGCAGGGTCCCCCCAAGAGACCCAGTACTTC. The chain combines TRBV27 with TRBJ2-5; 16 bases are shared with TRBD2. V shed 9 bases and J 1 base; nucleotides not matched to a gene: 20. The CDR3 consists of 21 residues. The germline V gene has CDR1 MNHEY and CDR2 SMNVEV (reference sequence).

Comment on this clone: Other DNA sequences in this sample translate to the same CDR3. V usage is TRBV14 and J usage is TRBJ1-2; D remains ambiguous. This CDR3 comprises 13 residues. CDR1 is SGHDN, CDR2 FVKESK, per germline. Trimming left V 0 bases short and J 4 bases short, with 6 bases between. CDR3 residues: CASSQDQAYGYTF. The DNA for the CDR3 is TGTGCCAGCAGCCAAGATCAGGCCTATGGCTACACCTTC. Full variable domain (outside the CDR3, taken from reference TRBV14 and TRBJ1-2): EAGVTQFPSHSVIEKGQTVTLRCDPISGHDNLYWYRRVMGKEIKFLLHFVKESKQDESGMPNNRFLAERTGGTYSTLKVQPAELEDSGVYFCASSQDQAYGYTFGSGTRLTVV.

The rearrangement joins TRBV15 to TRBJ1-1; 8 bases match TRBD1. V was pared by 6 bases and J by 8 bases, with 8 bases of the junction left unmatched. The CDR3 is made up of 13 amino acids. The V gene's germline CDR1 is LNHNV and CDR2 YYDKDF (reference sequence). CDR3 bases: TGTGCCACCAGGAAAGACAGGGGCGGAGAAGCTTTCTTT. Translated, it gives CATRKDRGGEAFF.

The CDR3 reads CASRPGVGDEQFF. CDR3 nucleotide sequence: TGTGCCAGCAGACCGGGGGTTGGAGATGAGCAGTTCTTC. The rearrangement uses TRBV5-6 and TRBJ2-1; D is possibly TRBD2 (6 bases). V lost 5 bases, J lost 8 bases, and 14 bases lay in between. This CDR3 has 13 amino acids. The germline V gene encodes CDR1 SGHDT and CDR2 YYEEEE.

This clone has just a few counts. The CDR3 DNA follows: TGTGCCAGCAGTCAGGGACAGGGTAGCAATCAGCCCCAGCATTTT. Translated: CASSQGQGSNQPQHF. V gene TRBV6-5 combines with J gene TRBJ1-5, with 9 bases that match TRBD1. Germline V CDR1 and CDR2: MNHEY, SVGAGI. The CDR3 extends over 15 amino acids. The ends lost 5 bases at V and 0 bases at J; junction bases unmatched: 2.

The rearrangement joins TRBV7-2 to TRBJ1-1; 8 bases line up with TRBD1. The CDR3 contains 14 residues. CDR1 is SGHTA and CDR2 is FQGNSA in the germline V gene. The ends lost 2 bases at V and 6 bases at J; junction bases unmatched: 5. The CDR3 spells CASSLLKTGAEAFF. The CDR3 DNA reads TGTGCCAGCAGCTTATTAAAGACAGGGGCTGAAGCTTTCTTT. Full variable domain (rest looked up from reference TRBV7-2 and TRBJ1-1): GAGVSQSPSNKVTEKGKDVELRCDPISGHTALYWYRQSLGQGLEFLIYFQGNSAPDKSGLPSDRFSAERTGGSVSTLTIQRTQQEDSAVYLCASSLLKTGAEAFFGQGTRLTVV.

The chain has TRBV7-8 and TRBJ2-1; D is uncertain. The CDR3 consists of 14 residues. Germline CDR1 and CDR2: SGHVS and FQNEAQ. Trimming shortened V by 1 base and J by 4 bases, and 8 bases separated the two germline ends. The CDR3 DNA reads as TGTGCCAGCAGCTTAGAGTTCAGGTACAATGAGCAGTTCTTC. It codes for CASSLEFRYNEQFF.

This clone is termed medium-sized. The chain joins TRBV7-9 to TRBJ2-4; TRBD2 matches at 11 bases. CDR1 SEHNR and CDR2 FQNEAQ come from the germline V gene (reference sequence). Trimming at V came to 5 bases and at J to 2 bases, leaving 14 bases not matched to a gene. The CDR3 runs to 19 residues. The CDR3 coding sequence is TGTGCCAGCAGCCCTCGACTAGCGGGATCGTTCTCAACCAAAAACATTCAGTACTTC. Translated: CASSPRLAGSFSTKNIQYF.

The rearrangement joins TRBV4-2 to TRBJ2-3; possible D gene TRBD1, 5 bases. This CDR3 has 19 residues. Per the germline V gene, CDR1 is LGHNA and CDR2 is YNFKEQ. Trimming pared 1 base from V and 3 bases from J, leaving 23 bases between. CDR3 sequence: CASSQGYRSVPKSTDTQYF. The DNA of the CDR3 is TGTGCCAGCAGCCAAGGTTACAGGTCCGTCCCCAAGTCTACAGATACGCAGTATTTT.

The chain is built from TRBV29-1 and TRBJ1-5; 7 bases fit TRBD1. Germline V gene data show CDR1 as SQVTM and CDR2 as ANQGSEA. CDR3 length: 13 amino acids. Losses at the gene ends were 4 bases for V and 5 bases for J; bases not matched to a gene: 5. The CDR3 protein is CSVGQGWDQPQHF. CDR3 DNA sequence: TGCAGCGTTGGACAGGGTTGGGATCAGCCCCAGCATTTT.